The T cell receptor beta chain under discussion was sequenced for a study of blood T cell repertoires in COVID-19 (dated by TCRdb to the early 2020s). Describing the broader study: Samples covering the acute and convalescent phases of COVID-19 were provided by collaborators in the United States, Italy and Spain. A de-identified subject ID, COVID-19 status, age in years and sex were almost always included in the sample metadata. Deeply sampled blood TCRbeta repertoires from subjects exposed to, actively infected with, or recovered from COVID-19 were included in the dataset. The prospective study material was composed of cDNA or gDNA derived from T cells, B-cell-depleted T cells, or PBMCs. The repertoires were released in a freely available public database meant as a resource for research on the immune response to SARS-CoV-2. HLA class I and class II types, where available, came from metadata supplied by the sample provider rather than from assay-based typing. The samples were drawn from two sources: the first 160 participants of the ongoing ImmuneRACE study, and fewer than 1,500 subjects contributed by 6 global collaborators.

Overall results and qualifications from the work: Clinical and demographic metadata were provided uncurated, with the amount varying by source and participant.

The immunoSEQ Assay, a bias-controlled multiplex PCR, was used to amplify TCRbeta CDR3 regions from genomic DNA. The authors processed their data as follows. The number of nucleated cells in each sample was estimated by amplification of reference gene primers within the assay. To quantify the absolute abundance of each unique TCRbeta CDR3 rearrangement, sequence reads were collapsed and filtered. For each sample, productive Simpson clonality was calculated by taking the square root of Simpson's diversity index across productive rearrangements. This immuneACCESS table, as held by TCRdb, lists in-frame sequences with V and J called but not all clones. Of the missing ones, under half trace to an unresolved V gene in checked studies; the others have no known cause. That table is the source of V, J and clone size, and D and trimming were worked out from the DNA. In this sample the table shows 300,000 to 400,000 clones, 89% of which occur a single time. The ten largest clones add up to approximately 3% of the sample.

The CDR1 and CDR2 encoded by the germline V gene are MNHEY and SVGAGI. There are 16 amino acids in the CDR3, from cysteine to phenylalanine inclusive. CDR3 DNA is the only sequence kept; it has 48 bases, read in frame from the first base. A distance of 14 bases separates the germline ends of V and J, which lose 2 bases and 1 base respectively. In Seattle, one collaborating source enrolled patients while the infection was active and tracked those patients longitudinally over the course of disease. Each collaborating institution followed its own protocols to collect whole blood in K2EDTA tubes. For TCRbeta analysis, collaborator samples were shipped as frozen whole blood, as isolated PBMCs, or as DNA extracted from either sample type. As regards this clone: Its cognate antigen has yet to be identified. Base qualities are not at hand, and no much larger clone is one base apart.

The source is a woman aged 30 to 39 with COVID-19, enrolled during active disease. Specimen: peripheral blood. The chain is assembled from TRBV6-5 and TRBJ2-5, and TRBD1 may be the D gene, going by 6 matching bases. The nucleotide sequence reads TGTGCCAGCAGTTACAACACGGGACAATCCCAAGAGACCCAGTACTTC. This yields the protein CASSYNTGQSQETQYF.